These 25 T cell receptor beta chains were all obtained from the same sample, sequenced in a study of T-cell reconstitution after alpha-beta-depleted transplantation in children (dated by TCRdb to 2015 to 2016). The receptor library was made with PCR. The sequencer listed for this sample is Illumina HiSeq 2500. To normalize quantification of the TCRbeta repertoire, the TCR libraries were built with molecular barcoding that relied on unique molecular identifiers. TCRdb trimmed public reads at Q25 via fastp, called clones via MiXCR and kept in-frame beta chains. When rows share a CDR3 protein, they turn into one entry using the most common DNA and genes. A total of some 200,000 distinct CDR3 sequences appear in this sample, roughly 15% of them only once. Of the sample, about 13% falls within the top ten clones. Sequencing used PBMCs from the stem cell graft donor, obtained from the stem cell graft. The receptors shown here come from a human donor who donated a stem cell graft to a child with acute lymphoblastic leukemia.

A note on this clonotype: A single base separates this from a much larger clone, so it may be a read error. V is TRBV5-4 and J is TRBJ2-4, with 11 positions matching TRBD2. Germline V gene data show CDR1 as SGHNT and CDR2 as YYREEE (reference sequence). CDR3 length equals 19 residues. V shed 0 bases and J 13 bases; nucleotides not matched to a gene: 21. CDR3 in amino acids: CASSLEWGVAGGKERMQYF. DNA for the CDR3: TGTGCCAGCAGCTTGGAGTGGGGAGTAGCGGGAGGGAAGGAACGCATGCAGTACTTC.

The sample holds many counts of this clonotype. This rearrangement joins TRBV20-1 to TRBJ2-7, with 8 bases that match TRBD2. The junction had 10 bases not matched to a gene; V was cut back by 6 bases and J by 6 bases. This CDR3 region has 13 residues. The germline gives CDR1 DFQATT, CDR2 SNEGSKA (reference sequence). CDR3 DNA sequence: TGCAGTGCAATAGGGACTAGTATCGGCGAGCAGTACTTC. Its protein is CSAIGTSIGEQYF.

V usage is TRBV20-1 and J usage is TRBJ2-1; 12 nucleotides line up with TRBD2. Germline V gives CDR1 DFQATT, CDR2 SNEGSKA (reference sequence). J gave up 2 bases and V 7 bases, and 0 bases lay outside the gene matches. The CDR3 is made up of 13 amino acids. CDR3 nucleotides: TGCAGTGGACTAGCGGGAGCCTACAATGAGCAGTTCTTC. As protein: CSGLAGAYNEQFF.

The sample holds many counts of this clonotype. The V gene is TRBV20-1, the J gene TRBJ1-1, with 9 bases identical to TRBD1. Trimming took 5 bases from V and 2 from J; bases not matched to a gene: 9. This CDR3 has 15 residues. The germline CDR1 and CDR2 sequences are DFQATT and SNEGSKA (reference sequence). The CDR3 DNA follows: TGCAGTGCTGGACAGGGGCCGCAAATCAACACTGAAGCTTTCTTT. Protein product: CSAGQGPQINTEAFF.

This clonotype was counted only a few times. The chain employs TRBV10-3 and TRBJ2-7; D is tentatively TRBD1 or TRBD2 (5 bases each). This CDR3 has 13 amino acids. The ends were cut back, 6 bases at V and 2 bases at J, with 11 bases in the middle. Germline loops: CDR1 ENHRY, CDR2 SYGVKD. The CDR3, as DNA: TGTGCCATCAGCCGGGACGGAGCCTACGAGCAGTACTTC. Protein sequence: CAISRDGAYEQYF.

This clonotype appeared many times. The DNA for the CDR3 is TGTGCCAGCAGCCCGGGACTAGATTCCTACAATGAGCAGTTCTTC. This sequence encodes CASSPGLDSYNEQFF. The chain has TRBV7-9 and TRBJ2-1; 8 bases match TRBD2. Germline V gives CDR1 SEHNR, CDR2 FQNEAQ (reference sequence). The CDR3 is 15 amino acids. V lost 5 bases, J lost 1 base, and 4 bases stayed unmatched.

Ten or more counts support this clonotype. The chain has TRBV19 and TRBJ2-6; 9 bases line up with TRBD1. Germline CDR1 and CDR2: LNHDA and SQIVND (reference sequence). The CDR3 consists of 18 residues. Trimming at V came to 4 bases and at J to 0 bases, leaving 7 bases not matched to a gene. The CDR3 is CASSTAGQGFSGANVLTF. In DNA form, the CDR3 reads TGTGCCAGTAGTACTGCGGGACAGGGCTTCTCTGGGGCCAACGTCCTGACTTTC. Drawing the rest from reference TRBV19 and TRBJ2-6, the complete variable domain is DGGITQSPKYLFRKEGQNVTLSCEQNLNHDAMYWYRQDPGQGLRLIYYSQIVNDFQKGDIAEGYSVSREKKESFPLTVTSAQKNPTAFYLCASSTAGQGFSGANVLTFGAGSRLTVL.

This clonotype was found many times. The chain joins TRBV12-3 or TRBV12-4 to TRBJ2-5, with 7 bases matching TRBD2. This CDR3 has 15 amino acids. J was trimmed by 5 bases and V by 6 bases; bases with no gene match: 12. CDR3: CASSPREGPRETQYF. The DNA of the CDR3 is TGTGCCAGCAGCCCGAGGGAGGGCCCGAGGGAGACCCAGTACTTC.

This clonotype came up many times. The V and J genes are TRBV20-1 and TRBJ2-3; D remains unclear. This CDR3 is built from 13 residues. Germline loops: CDR1 DFQATT, CDR2 SNEGSKA (reference sequence). V was trimmed by 5 bases and J by 2 bases, leaving 11 bases between them. The CDR3: CSAEDGYTDTQYF. The CDR3 DNA is TGCAGTGCTGAAGACGGATACACAGATACGCAGTATTTT.

In its sample, this clonotype was seen many times. The J gene is TRBJ1-1, the V gene TRBV29-1, with D hard to call. Trimming shortened V by 4 bases and J by 4 bases, and 13 bases separated the two germline ends. This CDR3 region has 13 residues. The V gene's germline CDR1 is SQVTM and CDR2 ANQGSEA. CDR3 bases: TGCAGCGTTGCGGTCGGGGAGAGCACTGAAGCTTTCTTT. Translating gives CSVAVGESTEAFF.

The chain combines TRBV7-9 with TRBJ2-7; 7 bases align to TRBD1. J was trimmed by 1 base and V by 3 bases; bases with no gene match: 6. Per the germline V gene, CDR1 is SEHNR and CDR2 is FQNEAQ (reference sequence). CDR3 length: 15 amino acids. The CDR3 loop reads CASSLMPTGSYEQYF. CDR3 sequence (DNA): TGTGCCAGCAGCTTGATGCCGACAGGGTCCTACGAGCAGTACTTC.

This clonotype has at least ten counts. V gene TRBV5-1 combines with J gene TRBJ2-5, with a possible D match to TRBD2 (6 bases). Germline lookup yields CDR1 SGHRS and CDR2 YFSETQ. V lost 0 bases and J lost 4, with 13 bases in between. This CDR3 region has 15 residues. CDR3 in amino acids: CASSLGTHGGETQYF. The CDR3 bases are TGCGCCAGCAGCTTGGGGACCCACGGGGGAGAGACCCAGTACTTC.

V and J are TRBV20-1 and TRBJ1-6, with TRBD1 as a possible D gene (5 bases). The CDR3 covers 13 residues. CDR1 is DFQATT and CDR2 is SNEGSKA in the germline V gene (reference sequence). V gave up 3 bases and J gave up 8 bases, with 11 bases separating them. The CDR3 protein is CSAREAGHSPLHF. DNA of the CDR3: TGCAGTGCTAGGGAGGCAGGGCATTCACCCCTCCACTTT.

This clonotype showed up many times. The chain is built from TRBV4-1 and TRBJ2-2, with D perhaps being TRBD1 or TRBD2 (6 bases each). The ends were cut back, 0 bases at V and 8 bases at J, with 10 bases in the middle. Germline V gene lookup returns CDR1 MGHRA and CDR2 YSYEKL. The CDR3 runs to 14 residues. The CDR3 nucleotides read TGCGCCAGCAGCCAAGATGGGGGGCGGGGGGAGCTGTTTTTT. This gives the protein CASSQDGGRGELFF.

This chain uses TRBV7-9 with TRBJ2-5; D may be TRBD1 (6 bases). V dropped 2 bases and J dropped 0 bases, with 10 bases sitting between them. The CDR3 consists of 15 residues. The germline V gene encodes CDR1 SEHNR and CDR2 FQNEAQ (reference sequence). This chain's CDR3 is CASSLTDSNQETQYF. The CDR3 DNA is TGTGCCAGCAGCTTAACGGACAGCAACCAAGAGACCCAGTACTTC.

In its sample, this clonotype was seen many times. V and J are TRBV10-3 and TRBJ2-7, with 7 nucleotides matching TRBD1. CDR1 and CDR2 from the germline V gene are ENHRY and SYGVKD. The junction had 3 bases not matched to a gene; V was cut back by 8 bases and J by 2 bases. CDR3 length equals 12 residues. The CDR3 region is CAIGGQAYEQYF. CDR3 in DNA: TGTGCCATCGGAGGACAGGCCTACGAGCAGTACTTC.

V gene TRBV4-2 combines with J gene TRBJ2-5; 7 bases match TRBD2. CDR3 size: 18 residues. V shed 3 bases, J shed 4 bases, and the junction held 17 bases outside the gene matches. CDR1 and CDR2 (germline): LGHNA, YNFKEQ. CDR3 amino acids: CASSHDIAGMLMGETQYF. The CDR3 nucleotides are TGTGCCAGCAGCCACGACATAGCGGGCATGCTGATGGGAGAGACCCAGTACTTC.

With respect to this clonotype: A much more abundant neighbour one base away suggests this may be a read error. It is likely a read error, because the conserved phenylalanine at the end of the CDR3 is missing. The gene calls are TRBV7-8 and TRBJ2-7, with TRBD2 matching 7 bases. Germline trimming cut 5 bases from V and 1 base from J; bases unmatched to any gene: 14. CDR1 and CDR2 (germline): SGHVS, FQNEAQ. The CDR3 runs to 17 residues. CDR3 in DNA: TGTGCCAGCAGCCCTAGGCCTGGGAAGCGGGGTTCCTACGAGCAGTACTTG. Its translation: CASSPRPGKRGSYEQYL.

This clonotype has just a few counts. DNA of the CDR3: TGTGCCAGCAGCGTGATGACCGGGCCAGGGACCTACGAGCAGTACTTC. This gives the protein CASSVMTGPGTYEQYF. The chain has TRBV7-8 and TRBJ2-7; maybe TRBD1 (5 bases). The ends were cut back, 5 bases at V and 2 bases at J, with 19 bases in the middle. The CDR3 loop spans 16 amino acids. The V gene's germline CDR1 is SGHVS and CDR2 FQNEAQ.

The chain employs TRBV12-3 or TRBV12-4 and TRBJ2-7, with D maybe TRBD1 (6 bases). This CDR3 region has 20 residues. V was cut by 5 bases and J by 0 bases, with 29 bases left in between. The CDR3: CASSGRTDRLKSPRSYEQYF. CDR3 sequence (DNA): TGTGCCAGCAGTGGCAGAACGGACAGACTAAAATCACCCCGCTCCTACGAGCAGTACTTC.

In this sample, this clonotype turned up many times. This chain connects TRBV7-9 to TRBJ2-1; 12 bases line up with TRBD1. The CDR3 totals 15 residues. J was trimmed by 8 bases and V by 3 bases; bases with no gene match: 5. The germline CDR1 and CDR2 sequences are SEHNR and FQNEAQ (reference sequence). The CDR3 is CASSFGGQGAYEQFF. The CDR3 nucleotides are TGTGCCAGCAGCTTTGGGGGACAGGGGGCCTATGAGCAGTTCTTC.

The table lists this clonotype with many counts. The chain combines TRBV3-1 with TRBJ2-6; D ambiguous. Germline V CDR1 and CDR2: LGHDT, YNNKEL (reference sequence). The germline V and J ends were trimmed by 1 base and 4 bases, with 17 bases remaining between them. The CDR3 extends over 18 amino acids. CDR3: CASSQVWKPGAGANVLTF. CDR3 coding DNA: TGTGCCAGCAGCCAAGTATGGAAGCCGGGTGCAGGGGCCAACGTCCTGACTTTC.

This clonotype was detected many times. The chain joins TRBV5-6 to TRBJ2-3, with D perhaps matching TRBD1 (6 bases). The CDR3 is 16 amino acids. Germline V gene data show CDR1 as SGHDT and CDR2 as YYEEEE. The germline V and J ends were trimmed by 1 base and 0 bases, with 12 bases remaining between them. The CDR3 DNA follows: TGTGCCAGCAGCTTGTCTGGACAGTCTAGCACAGATACGCAGTATTTT. Protein product: CASSLSGQSSTDTQYF. The full variable domain, completed using reference TRBV5-6 and TRBJ2-3, is DAGVTQSPTHLIKTRGQQVTLRCSPKSGHDTVSWYQQALGQGPQFIFQYYEEEERQRGNFPDRFSGHQFPNYSSELNVNALLLGDSALYLCASSLSGQSSTDTQYFGPGTRLTVL.

This clonotype was found many times. V usage is TRBV20-1 and J usage is TRBJ2-3; no definite D call. The CDR3 is 13 residues long. V was trimmed by 6 bases and J by 4 bases, leaving 14 bases between them. Germline V gives CDR1 DFQATT, CDR2 SNEGSKA (reference sequence). The CDR3, as DNA: TGCAGTGCCCAAACTAAAGCCGCAGATACGCAGTATTTT. Its protein is CSAQTKAADTQYF.

This clonotype has at least ten counts. This chain uses TRBV28 with TRBJ2-2; D perhaps matches TRBD1 (6 bases). The V and J ends lost 5 bases and 7 bases respectively, with 23 bases between them. The germline V gene encodes CDR1 MDHEN and CDR2 SYDVKM. The CDR3 covers 17 residues. Here the CDR3 DNA reads TGTGCCAGCAGTCCTATATACGGCAGGGGAGCGAACGGGGAGCTGTTTTTT. Translation gives CASSPIYGRGANGELFF.